Described below is a single TCR beta chain sequence and its context. The data originate from a study of blood T cell repertoires in COVID-19. For the study at large: Donors in the United States, Italy and Spain gave samples during acute or convalescent COVID-19. Sample material is recorded as cDNA or gDNA derived from T cells, B-cell-depleted T cells, or PBMCs.

Authors' data handling: Reference gene primers were amplified, and this amplification served to estimate nucleated cell counts. Sequencing was performed with immunoSEQ multiplex PCR; in TCRdb, only in-frame clones are kept and a portion is missing. The DNA gave D and trimming, while V, J and clone size come from that table. The sample holds approximately 96,000 clones, around nine tenths seen once. V lost 4 bases and J 3 bases, leaving 15 bases between the germline ends. CDR1 is SGDLS, CDR2 YYNGEE, per germline. CDR3 length: 15 amino acids. The source of this sequence is a woman older than 75 with acute or convalescent COVID-19. Sequencing used peripheral blood. V usage is TRBV9 and J usage is TRBJ2-3; TRBD1 might be the D (5 bases). The CDR3 region has the DNA TGTGCCAGCAGCCCAGCCCGGGCAGGGACAGATACGCAGTATTTT. The encoded protein is CASSPARAGTDTQYF.